A selection of T cell receptor beta chains follows, all from one sample in a study of blood T cell repertoires in COVID-19. Here immunoSEQ multiplex PCR was the method, and the copy in TCRdb shows in-frame clones only, minus some. The sample comprises 340,000 or so clones, about nine tenths of which are singletons, and 1% rests with the top ten. The sample comprised peripheral blood. Receptors were obtained from a man in his fifties or sixties with active or convalescent COVID-19. Both conserved end residues are part of each CDR3. Each record gives: clone size, V gene, D gene, J gene, CDR3 DNA, CDR3 protein. A D gene is named only where the DNA matches it firmly. Part of the rows lack a size; the others show once, few, many or a class for expanded clones.

-	TRBV6-2/TRBV6-3	TRBD1	TRBJ2-5	TGTGCCAGCAGTTTTTCACGACAGGGGGCGCGGGAGACCCAGTACTTC	CASSFSRQGARETQYF
-	TRBV28	TRBD1	TRBJ1-1	TGTGCCAGCAGTTTACCGGGACAGGGGGCCGACACTGAAGCTTTCTTT	CASSLPGQGADTEAFF
-	TRBV5-4	-	TRBJ1-2	TGTGCCAGCAGCTTAGACAGTAACGCTCCCTATGGCTACACCTTC	CASSLDSNAPYGYTF
-	TRBV19	TRBD2	TRBJ2-3	TGTGCCAGTAGTGTTACTAGCGGGGGTTATAGGCTGTATTTT	CASSVTSGGYRLYF
-	TRBV5-1	-	TRBJ2-2	TGCGCCAGCAGCTGGGGGGACAACACCGGGGAGCTGTTTTTT	CASSWGDNTGELFF
-	TRBV27	TRBD1	TRBJ1-5	TGTGCCAGCAGCCCAACTTACAGGGGAGGAAATCAGCCCCAGCATTTT	CASSPTYRGGNQPQHF
-	TRBV18	-	TRBJ2-1	TGTGCCAGCTCTCCTCAGGGGAGTGAGCAGTTCTTC	CASSPQGSEQFF
-	TRBV3-1/TRBV3-2	TRBD2	TRBJ2-7	TGTGCCAGCAGCCTGGGACTAGCGGGAGGAAGGAGCTACGAGCAGTACTTC	CASSLGLAGGRSYEQYF
-	TRBV28	TRBD1	TRBJ1-5	TGTGCCAGCAGTTTACCGGACAGGAGCAATCAGCCCCAGCATTTT	CASSLPDRSNQPQHF
-	TRBV4-3	-	TRBJ1-2	TGCGCCAGCAGCCCGACTAGGGTAGGTGGCTACACCTTC	CASSPTRVGGYTF
-	TRBV2	TRBD1	TRBJ1-2	TGTGCCAGCAGCGGAACCCCTACAGGGGTCACGGTAAATGGCTACACCTTC	CASSGTPTGVTVNGYTF
-	TRBV29-1	-	TRBJ2-3	TGCAGCGTTGTAAGATCCCGGGGAGATACGCAGTATTTT	CSVVRSRGDTQYF
-	TRBV15	-	TRBJ2-7	TGTGCCACCAGCAGCTACAGGGGAGGCGAGCAGTACTTC	CATSSYRGGEQYF
-	TRBV11-2	TRBD2	TRBJ2-1	TGTGCCAGCAGCCCTGGGGCCTTAGCGGGGGGCCTCAATGAGCAGTTCTTC	CASSPGALAGGLNEQFF
-	TRBV6-2/TRBV6-3	TRBD1	TRBJ1-2	TGTGCCAGCAGTCCGCCGGGACAGGGAGTGGAGATCTATGGCTACACCTTC	CASSPPGQGVEIYGYTF
once	TRBV24-1	-	TRBJ2-7	TGTGCCACCAGTGATCCGGACAGCCCCTTGTACTTC	CATSDPDSPLYF
-	TRBV7-8	-	TRBJ2-6	TGTGCCAGCAGCTTCAAGGAGAGCTCTGGGGCCAACGTCCTGACTTTC	CASSFKESSGANVLTF
-	TRBV5-8	-	TRBJ2-1	TGTGCCAGCAGCTTGGCGCGGGTAGGGTACAATGAGCAGTTCTTC	CASSLARVGYNEQFF
-	TRBV7-9	-	TRBJ2-1	TGTGCCAGCAGCTTAGGGCAATACAATGAGCAGTTCTTC	CASSLGQYNEQFF
once	TRBV24-1	TRBD1	TRBJ1-1	TGTGCCACCAGTCTCCAGGGGGGAACTGAAGCTTTCTTT	CATSLQGGTEAFF
-	TRBV18	TRBD1	TRBJ2-7	TGTGCCAGCTCACCACCGACAGGGCCTTTTCTCGAGCAGTACTTC	CASSPPTGPFLEQYF
-	TRBV3-1/TRBV3-2	-	TRBJ1-2	TGTGCCAGCAGCCAGTGGCAGGGCAACTATGGCTACACCTTC	CASSQWQGNYGYTF
-	TRBV11-3	TRBD2	TRBJ2-3	TGTGCCAGCAGCCTCGGACTAGCGGGAGTTGGCACAGATACGCAGTATTTT	CASSLGLAGVGTDTQYF
-	TRBV7-9	TRBD1	TRBJ2-5	TGTGCCAGCAGCTTTGGGACAGGGGAGTCTTGGGAGACCCAGTACTTC	CASSFGTGESWETQYF
once	TRBV4-1	-	TRBJ1-4	TGCGCCAGCAGCCCCCTGGACATGGCAACTAATGAAAAACTGTTTTTT	CASSPLDMATNEKLFF
-	TRBV6-2/TRBV6-3	-	TRBJ1-1	TGTGCCAGCAGTTACTCAGGGGTCGGGAACACTGAAGCTTTCTTT	CASSYSGVGNTEAFF
-	TRBV7-2	-	TRBJ1-3	TGTGCCAGCAGCTTAGCTAGTGGAAACACCATATATTTT	CASSLASGNTIYF
-	TRBV7-3	TRBD2	TRBJ2-1	TGTGCCAGCAGCAGTTCGGGAGGGGCGGGGTACAATGAGCAGTTCTTC	CASSSSGGAGYNEQFF
-	TRBV5-3	-	TRBJ1-2	TGTGCCAGAAGCTGGGCGTCACAGCCAGCTAACTATGGCTACACCTTC	CARSWASQPANYGYTF
-	TRBV3-1/TRBV3-2	-	TRBJ2-7	TGTGCCAGCAGCCAGGAGTACGAGCAGTACTTC	CASSQEYEQYF
once	TRBV5-4	-	TRBJ2-7	TGTGCCAGCAGCTTCCCCGGGGGGCACGACGAGCAGTACTTC	CASSFPGGHDEQYF
-	TRBV7-9	-	TRBJ1-2	TGTGCCAGCAGCTTAGTGGGGCTGGATGGCTACACCTTC	CASSLVGLDGYTF
once	TRBV7-6	-	TRBJ2-1	TGTGCCAGCAGTTCACGACAGGGACTTTACAATGAGCAGTTCTTC	CASSSRQGLYNEQFF
-	TRBV6-5	-	TRBJ1-2	TGTGCCAGCAGCCCACTTTATGGCTACACCTTC	CASSPLYGYTF
-	TRBV7-9	TRBD1	TRBJ1-1	TGTGCCAGCAGCTTGGGAGGACAGGGGGACACTGAAGCTTTCTTT	CASSLGGQGDTEAFF
-	TRBV2	-	TRBJ1-2	TGTGCCAGCAGGGACAGTCTCGACTATGGCTACACCTTC	CASRDSLDYGYTF
-	TRBV4-1	-	TRBJ1-2	TGCGCCAGCAGCCAAGCAAGCCCCGGCAGCCGGCGGTATGGCTACACCTTC	CASSQASPGSRRYGYTF
-	TRBV27	TRBD1	TRBJ2-7	TGTGCCAGCAGTTCGTACAGGGGAAACCCCAACGAGCAGTACTTC	CASSSYRGNPNEQYF